This record covers a single T cell receptor (beta chain). These data originate in a study of T cell changes during pregnancy in multiple sclerosis. Repertoires were generated with immunoSEQ multiplex PCR, while TCRdb's copy carries only in-frame clones and drops some. Of tens of thousands of clones listed, about 88% are singletons. The CDR3 has 13 residues. The V and J ends lost 4 bases and 4 bases, in that order; junction bases with no gene match: 2. The germline CDR1 and CDR2 sequences are SGHNT and YYREEE (reference sequence). The chain has TRBV5-4 and TRBJ2-5, with 9 bases fitting TRBD2. This TCR came from a female donor with multiple sclerosis, enrolled in a pregnancy study. The sample here was CD4+ T cells from peripheral blood mononuclear cells, taken in the first trimester of pregnancy. The CDR3 region is CASSVLAGETQYF. DNA for the CDR3: TGTGCCAGCAGCGTACTAGCGGGAGAGACCCAGTACTTC.